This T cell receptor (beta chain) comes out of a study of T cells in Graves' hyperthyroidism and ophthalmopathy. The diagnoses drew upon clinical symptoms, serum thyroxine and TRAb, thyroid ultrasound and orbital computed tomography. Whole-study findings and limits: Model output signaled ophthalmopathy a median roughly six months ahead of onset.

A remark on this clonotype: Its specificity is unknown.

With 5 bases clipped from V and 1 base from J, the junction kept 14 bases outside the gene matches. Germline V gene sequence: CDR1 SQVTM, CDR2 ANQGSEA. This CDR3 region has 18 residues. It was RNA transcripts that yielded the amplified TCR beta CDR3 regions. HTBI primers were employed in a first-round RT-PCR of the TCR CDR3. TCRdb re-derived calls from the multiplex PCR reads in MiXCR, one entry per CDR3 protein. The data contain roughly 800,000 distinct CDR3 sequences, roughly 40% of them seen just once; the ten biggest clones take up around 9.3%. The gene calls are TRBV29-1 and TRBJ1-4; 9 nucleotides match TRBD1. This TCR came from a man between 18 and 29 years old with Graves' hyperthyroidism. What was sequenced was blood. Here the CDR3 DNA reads TGCAGCGTTCCTGCCCCGGACAGGGGAGGAAAAACTAATGAAAAACTGTTTTTT. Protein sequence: CSVPAPDRGGKTNEKLFF. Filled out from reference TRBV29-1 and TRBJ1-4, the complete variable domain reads SAVISQKPSRDICQRGTSLTIQCQVDSQVTMMFWYRQQPGQSLTLIATANQGSEATYESGFVIDKFPISRPNLTFSTLTVSNMSPEDSSIYLCSVPAPDRGGKTNEKLFFGSGTQLSVL.